These 4 T cell receptor beta chains originate from one sample sequenced in a study of cytomegalovirus exposure and HLA in healthy donors. Vbeta (60) and Jbeta (13) primers were used in the PCR. Data came from immunoSEQ multiplex PCR; TCRdb stores just in-frame clones and leaves some out. The table includes around 190,000 clones, roughly four fifths detected once. Sequenced input: PBMCs. The receptors come from a man between 18 and 29 years old in good health and CMV-seronegative.

This rearrangement joins TRBV30 to TRBJ1-2, with D maybe TRBD1 (6 bases). The ends were cut back, 8 bases at V and 0 bases at J, with 19 bases in the middle. This CDR3 has 15 residues. Germline V gene sequence: CDR1 GTSNPN, CDR2 SVGIG (reference sequence). CDR3 region: CAGDYREPTNYGYTF. CDR3 DNA: TGTGCCGGGGATTACAGGGAACCCACTAACTATGGCTACACCTTC.

J is TRBJ2-3 and V is TRBV13, with a weak D call TRBD2 (5 bases). The CDR3 has 15 amino acids. Trimming took off 1 base at V and 4 bases at J, with 12 bases between the two ends. From germline, CDR1 is PRHDT and CDR2 FYEKMQ (reference sequence). CDR3 protein: CASSLAASRADTQYF. CDR3 DNA: TGTGCCAGCAGCTTAGCGGCTAGCCGGGCAGATACGCAGTATTTT. The whole variable domain, remainder taken from reference TRBV13 and TRBJ2-3, is AAGVIQSPRHLIKEKRETATLKCYPIPRHDTVYWYQQGPGQDPQFLISFYEKMQSDKGSIPDRFSAQQFSDYHSELNMSSLELGDSALYFCASSLAASRADTQYFGPGTRLTVL.

V is TRBV4-1 and J is TRBJ2-1; 11 nucleotides align to TRBD2. J gave up 4 bases and V 4 bases, and 6 bases lay outside the gene matches. The CDR3 is 16 residues long. The germline V gene has CDR1 MGHRA and CDR2 YSYEKL. The CDR3 here is CASSPRGLAVYNEQFF. In DNA form, the CDR3 reads TGCGCCAGCAGCCCCAGGGGACTAGCGGTATACAATGAGCAGTTCTTC.

This clone is a singleton in its sample. In the same sample, other DNA sequences code for this CDR3. The chain uses TRBV5-1 and TRBJ2-3; D gene unclear. V gave up 0 bases and J gave up 0 bases, with 8 bases separating them. Germline CDR1 and CDR2: SGHRS and YFSETQ. This CDR3 is 15 amino acids long. The DNA of the CDR3 is TGCGCCAGCAGCTTGGGTGACTCCAGCACAGATACGCAGTATTTT. This codes for CASSLGDSSTDTQYF. Drawing the rest from reference TRBV5-1 and TRBJ2-3, the complete variable domain is KAGVTQTPRYLIKTRGQQVTLSCSPISGHRSVSWYQQTPGQGLQFLFEYFSETQRNKGNFPGRFSGRQFSNSRSEMNVSTLELGDSALYLCASSLGDSSTDTQYFGPGTRLTVL.